This is a list of T cell receptor beta chains from one sample in a study of cytomegalovirus exposure and HLA in healthy donors. The method was immunoSEQ multiplex PCR; TCRdb's version includes in-frame clones alone and lacks a portion of them. The data hold around 100,000 clones, with approximately 70% observed a single time. Sequences were obtained from PBMCs. These receptors all come from a man aged 40-55 years in good health and CMV-seropositive. Both conserved end residues are part of each CDR3. Each record gives: J gene, D gene, clone size, V gene, CDR3 protein, CDR3 DNA. D genes are given only for firm matches. The size entry is marked missing in some rows and otherwise reads once, few, many or a size class.

TRBJ1-1 TRBD1 . TRBV5-1 CASSLTSGGTEAFF TGCGCCAGCAGCTTAACCTCAGGGGGAACTGAAGCTTTCTTT
TRBJ2-5 . . TRBV4-1 CASSQNQLTAETQYF TGCGCCAGCAGCCAAAATCAGCTGACAGCGGAGACCCAGTACTTC
TRBJ1-2 TRBD1 . TRBV6-5 CASSPDRDTSRTF TGTGCCAGCAGTCCGGACAGGGATACCTCTAGAACCTTC
TRBJ2-7 TRBD1 . TRBV6-1 CASTQGAYEQYF TGTGCCAGCACACAGGGGGCCTACGAGCAGTACTTC
TRBJ2-1 . . TRBV30 CAWSSAGDEQFF TGTGCCTGGAGTTCGGCAGGGGATGAGCAGTTCTTC
TRBJ2-7 TRBD2 . TRBV28 CASSFYSGASYEQYF TGTGCCAGCAGTTTTTACAGCGGGGCCTCCTACGAGCAGTACTTC
TRBJ2-7 TRBD2 few TRBV2 CASRNSGSNEQYF TGTGCCAGCAGGAATAGCGGGAGCAACGAGCAGTACTTC
TRBJ2-7 TRBD2 . TRBV28 CASNQGGTSGRGLGF TGTGCCAGCAACCAAGGAGGGACTAGCGGGAGGGGGCTAGGCTTC
TRBJ2-3 TRBD2 once TRBV5-1 CASSLNSLAGATRGDTQYF TGCGCCAGCAGCTTGAATTCATTAGCGGGAGCCACCCGTGGAGATACGCAGTATTTT
TRBJ1-1 . . TRBV5-6 CASSLSEEAFF TGTGCCAGCAGCTTGTCGGAGGAAGCTTTCTTT
TRBJ2-5 TRBD2 few TRBV29-1 CSVDSPGGPLGETQYF TGCAGCGTTGATAGCCCGGGAGGGCCTTTGGGAGAGACCCAGTACTTC
TRBJ1-2 . . TRBV27 CASSLSGESYGYTF TGTGCCAGCAGTTTATCTGGGGAGAGCTATGGCTACACCTTC
TRBJ1-2 . many TRBV4-1 CASSQIFTGVDGYTF TGCGCCAGCAGCCAGATATTCACAGGCGTTGATGGCTACACCTTC
TRBJ2-1 TRBD1 . TRBV29-1 CSVEPGGTYNEQFF TGCAGCGTTGAACCAGGGGGTACCTACAATGAGCAGTTCTTC
TRBJ2-3 TRBD2 . TRBV4-1 CASSSPGTSESTDTQYF TGCGCCAGCAGCTCACCCGGGACTAGCGAGAGCACAGATACGCAGTATTTT
TRBJ2-1 TRBD2 . TRBV7-7 CASSYQRGDNEQFF TGTGCTAGCAGCTACCAGCGGGGGGACAATGAGCAGTTCTTC
TRBJ2-7 . . TRBV6-5 CASSQGFTTYEQYF TGTGCCAGCAGTCAGGGGTTTACAACCTACGAGCAGTACTTC
TRBJ1-1 . few TRBV11-2 CASSLTENTEAFF TGTGCCAGCAGCTTGACAGAGAACACTGAAGCTTTCTTT
TRBJ1-5 . . TRBV19 CASSLKGGAGQPQHF TGTGCCAGTAGTCTAAAAGGGGGGGCAGGTCAGCCCCAGCATTTT
TRBJ1-5 . . TRBV21-1 CASSKADWQFQPQHF TGTGCCAGCAGCAAGGCCGACTGGCAATTTCAGCCCCAGCATTTT
TRBJ2-3 TRBD1 few TRBV28 CASSNRQGVTDTQYF TGTGCCAGCAGCAACCGACAGGGGGTGACAGATACGCAGTATTTT
TRBJ1-4 . . TRBV2 CASSVYRGRINEKLFF TGTGCCAGCAGTGTTTATAGGGGTCGGATTAATGAAAAACTGTTTTTT
TRBJ2-1 . . TRBV27 CASSLAGNNEQFF TGTGCCAGCAGTTTAGCGGGGAACAATGAGCAGTTCTTC
TRBJ2-5 . . TRBV2 CASSVLTETQYF TGTGCCAGCAGCGTACTTACAGAGACCCAGTACTTC
TRBJ1-2 . . TRBV27 CASSTSAGGYGYTF TGTGCCAGCAGTACTTCCGCGGGGGGTTATGGCTACACCTTC
TRBJ2-7 . . TRBV5-1 CASSFSLDSYEQYF TGCGCCAGCAGCTTTTCTCTAGACTCCTACGAGCAGTACTTC
TRBJ2-5 . . TRBV29-1 CSVRGSEETQYF TGCAGCGTTAGGGGGTCCGAGGAGACCCAGTACTTC
TRBJ2-3 . . TRBV7-3 CASSLSGSSTDTQYF TGTGCCAGCAGCTTAAGCGGCTCTAGCACAGATACGCAGTATTTT
TRBJ1-2 TRBD1 . TRBV5-4 CASSPGTDRGYGYTF TGTGCCAGCAGCCCTGGGACAGACCGGGGCTATGGCTACACCTTC
TRBJ1-1 . . TRBV6-5 CASSYTLGTRDTEAFF TGTGCCAGCAGTTACACGCTCGGGACAAGAGACACTGAAGCTTTCTTT
TRBJ1-1 . . TRBV6-1 CASSLRSTEAFF TGTGCCAGCAGCCTTAGATCAACTGAAGCTTTCTTT
TRBJ1-1 . . TRBV5-1 CASRWEVFNTEAFF TGCGCCAGCAGATGGGAGGTTTTCAACACTGAAGCTTTCTTT
TRBJ2-5 TRBD1 . TRBV5-1 CASSPGQGAIGQETQYF TGCGCCAGCAGCCCTGGACAGGGGGCGATTGGCCAAGAGACCCAGTACTTC
TRBJ1-2 . . TRBV12-2 CASRLPGQGAHHTSNYGYTF TGTGCAAGTCGCTTACCGGGACAGGGGGCGCACCACACATCTAACTATGGCTACACCTTC
TRBJ2-3 . few TRBV7-9 CASTLTMGGGTDTQYF TGTGCCAGTACCCTCACAATGGGAGGCGGCACAGATACGCAGTATTTT
TRBJ1-1 TRBD1 . TRBV27 CASSSGTGITEAFF TGTGCCAGCAGTTCGGGGACAGGGATCACTGAAGCTTTCTTT
TRBJ2-5 TRBD2 . TRBV5-4 CASSGDEGLAGGPEETQYF TGTGCCAGCAGCGGGGATGAAGGACTAGCGGGAGGGCCTGAGGAGACCCAGTACTTC
TRBJ2-3 . . TRBV5-1 CASRPGLSSTDTQYF TGCGCCAGCAGACCTGGACTCTCCAGCACAGATACGCAGTATTTT
TRBJ2-5 . few TRBV5-1 CASSLEGAQETQYF TGCGCCAGCAGCTTGGAAGGGGCCCAAGAGACCCAGTACTTC
TRBJ2-1 TRBD2 few TRBV2 CASLGTSGGSEQFF TGTGCCAGCCTGGGGACTAGCGGTGGGAGTGAGCAGTTCTTC
TRBJ2-1 TRBD2 . TRBV2 CASSPPSGRASYNEQFF TGTGCCAGCAGTCCCCCTAGCGGGAGGGCCTCCTACAATGAGCAGTTCTTC
TRBJ2-1 TRBD2 few TRBV6-6 CASSYPEEREGNEQFF TGTGCCAGCAGTTACCCCGAGGAGCGGGAAGGCAATGAGCAGTTCTTC
TRBJ2-5 . once TRBV2 CASRTSQETQYF TGTGCCAGCAGGACTTCACAAGAGACCCAGTACTTC
TRBJ1-1 . . TRBV7-9 CASSRGNTEAFF TGTGCCAGCAGCCGCGGGAACACTGAAGCTTTCTTT
TRBJ2-5 TRBD1 once TRBV7-9 CASSPGQGPETQYF TGTGCCAGCAGCCCCGGACAGGGTCCAGAGACCCAGTACTTC
TRBJ2-3 TRBD2 few TRBV11-3 CASSLDNASSGKDTQYF TGTGCCAGCAGCTTAGATAACGCGAGTAGCGGGAAGGATACGCAGTATTTT
TRBJ2-3 TRBD1 . TRBV11-3 CASSSPEQGDTQYF TGTGCCAGCAGCTCCCCGGAACAGGGGGATACGCAGTATTTT
TRBJ1-1 . . TRBV4-3 CASSQDRPGNTEAFF TGCGCCAGCAGCCAAGATCGCCCCGGGAACACTGAAGCTTTCTTT
TRBJ2-1 TRBD2 . TRBV6-1 CASRISGSSYNEQFF TGTGCCAGCAGAATCAGCGGGAGTTCCTACAATGAGCAGTTCTTC
TRBJ1-1 . . TRBV11-1 CASSLGQLGNTEAFF TGTGCCAGCAGCTTAGGACAGCTAGGCAACACTGAAGCTTTCTTT
TRBJ1-2 . . TRBV19 CASHWGGTASPTF TGTGCCAGTCATTGGGGGGGGACGGCCTCTCCCACCTTC
TRBJ1-4 TRBD1 . TRBV9 CASSVYLTGTEKLFF TGTGCCAGCAGCGTCTACCTGACAGGGACCGAAAAACTGTTTTTT
TRBJ1-1 . . TRBV15 CAASEIGDTEASF TGTGCCGCCAGCGAAATAGGGGACACTGAAGCTTCCTTT
TRBJ1-5 . . TRBV19 CASSWGERGSGQPQHF TGTGCCAGTAGCTGGGGGGAGAGGGGTTCTGGCCAGCCCCAGCATTTT
TRBJ1-2 TRBD1 . TRBV18 CASSPDTGGHYGYTF TGTGCCAGCTCACCAGATACAGGGGGACACTATGGCTACACCTTC
TRBJ2-7 TRBD2 . TRBV11-2 CASSLTSGSTSYEQYF TGTGCCAGCAGCTTGACTAGCGGGAGTACATCCTACGAGCAGTACTTC
TRBJ1-4 . once TRBV25-1 CASRGHSGKLFF TGTGCCAGCAGGGGGCATTCTGGAAAACTGTTTTTT
TRBJ2-5 TRBD2 . TRBV9 CASSSRGGETQYF TGTGCCAGCAGCTCGCGGGGGGGGGAGACCCAGTACTTC
TRBJ2-1 . . TRBV6-6 CASSWDSHLRNEQFF TGTGCCAGCAGCTGGGACTCCCATTTACGCAATGAGCAGTTCTTC
TRBJ1-2 . . TRBV5-4 CASSLYSTYGYTF TGTGCCAGCAGCTTATACAGTACCTATGGCTACACCTTC